This TCR beta chain is from a study of cytomegalovirus exposure and HLA in healthy donors (dated by TCRdb to about 2017). Regarding the study in general: An earlier analysis of several hundred of the donors reported 276 Gb of sequence data and about 120 million unique TCR beta sequences obtained from approximately 180 million T cells. A separate validation cohort of roughly 110 different subjects was used in addition to the 666-subject first cohort. A handful of DR-DQ haplotypes were treated as single units for association and clustering because of strong linkage in the cohort. Across approximately 400 genotyped donors of the cohort, an average of about 240,000 unique TCR beta nucleotide sequences per donor were sequenced, and roughly 20% of those sequences were non-productive. Both class I and class II loci were covered by HLA typing, at four-digit resolution. Of the approximately 400 genotyped donors, 81% were placed in the genetic ancestry cluster associated with self-reported Caucasian donors. Approximately 300 gigabases of sequencing data and tens of millions of unique TCR sequences made up an early release that covered approximately 650 HLA-typed donors. Donor age, sex, ethnicity and CMV serostatus were collected together with the repertoire data. All discovery cohort repertoires had been generated on a single sequencing platform. The number of typed donors differed by locus: about 620-640 for A, B, C, DRB1 and DQB1; 500 to 550 for DQA1; some 610 for DPA1; and some 430 for DPB1. In an earlier analysis of 587 of the donors, high-throughput TCR beta sequencing was used to judge whether each TCR beta V gene segment behaved as functional or pseudogenic. The aim of the study was to test whether cataloging public T cell receptors could identify signatures of past pathogen exposure. The study profiled the T cell repertoires of 666 subjects by immunosequencing and related them to cytomegalovirus serostatus. A later genetic analysis took genome-wide SNP genotypes for 398 of the 666 donors and used that subset as a discovery cohort. The later analysis used no new phenotypic data to find candidate immune exposures, relying instead on TCR beta sequences and their occurrence across donors. The study combined high-throughput TCR immunosequencing, statistical association of individual TCRs with disease status, and machine learning to predict cytomegalovirus infection status. A later analysis re-analyzed previously published TCR beta repertoires from roughly 630 donors and added high-resolution HLA genotyping to study TCR occurrence patterns. Points the paper makes about the study in general: In the study, approximately 160 TCR beta chains were listed as associated with cytomegalovirus. In a later analysis, HLA-associated TCR beta chains were found to be more clonally expanded and to have lower generation probabilities than equally common non-associated chains. A later analysis associated 15,000 to 20,000 TCR beta sequences with specific HLA alleles at a false discovery rate of 0.05. According to a later analysis, parvovirus B19, influenza, CMV and Epstein-Barr virus appeared linked to several top co-occurrence clusters. An earlier analysis of approximately 600 of the donors showed that most TCR beta V segments appeared in productive rearrangements either about 87% or about 30% of the time, which broadly matched IMGT annotations. Because the 87-base-pair reads could not distinguish some IMGT-functional V segments, including TRBV6-2 and TRBV6-3, those segments were excluded. Correlated functional status among segregating V segments might be attributable to linkage disequilibrium, but an unknown experimental factor could not be ruled out. A later genetic analysis associated a missense DCLRE1C variant with V-gene and J-gene trimming of TCR beta chains, and an independent cohort replicated the association. It was suggested by the authors that the approach could potentially be generalized to other disease states and immunological phenotypes. The only immune exposure information available for the cohort was CMV serostatus. The sequencing pipeline was judged likely to have produced a cluster of highly shared sequence variants as a technical artifact. This cohort had only TCR beta chains sequenced, and the lack of alpha or paired-chain data limited which features could be detected. A later analysis found that most CMV-associated TCR beta chains appeared HLA-restricted, with HLA associations seemingly driven largely by CMV exposure. In a later analysis, the rate of TCR association differed among HLA loci, with DRB1 alleles having the most associated TCRs and HLA-C alleles having the fewest. Because counts were too low, seventeen rarely observed V segments, including chromosome 9 orphons, were left out of the earlier analysis of a few hundred of the donors. While some public TCRs were present in many individuals, most TCR sequences turned up only very rarely across donors. A further reported finding was that TCR beta sequences accurately predicted the HLA-A and HLA-B alleles for most subjects in the first cohort. In a later genetic analysis, fewer N-insertions in productive TCRs were reported among donors in an Asian-associated ancestry cluster than the roughly 700-donor mean. The presence/absence analyses assumed that sequencing depth was roughly uniform across donors, and that assumption may not be true. A few of the identified cytomegalovirus-associated TCR beta chains were confirmed in vitro to be specific for cytomegalovirus antigens. Because HLA typing was unavailable for some donors at each locus, only the typed subset was used in association tests. The classifier was reported to diagnose cytomegalovirus status with high specificity and sensitivity in both the original cohort and the validation cohort. When HLA alleles, especially DR and DQ, strongly co-occurred, TCR associations were difficult to assign to individual alleles.

The cohort comprised more than 550 healthy bone marrow donors. At the time of sampling, all cohort members were nominally healthy, though unrecorded immune exposures were likely present. The donor was CMV seronegative and was included in the group of about 400 seronegative cohort members. Every donor gave a peripheral blood sample, and the peripheral blood mononuclear cells from that sample were used for TCR beta sequencing. Genomic DNA was extracted from the blood cell samples with the Qiagen DNeasy Blood Extraction Kit. Reading the germline V gene gives CDR1 SGHNT and CDR2 YENEEA. From the cysteine through the phenylalanine, the CDR3 covers 16 amino acids. Only CDR3 DNA remains: 48 bases, in frame from the first base. At the junction V is shortened by 2 bases and J by 3 bases; bases outside the gene matches: 6. A word on this clone: The specificity of this receptor is unknown. No much larger clone exists at a distance of one base, and base qualities are not known.

Library preparation employed the immunoSEQ multiplex PCR assay. For the multiplex PCR, a mixture combining 60 forward primers for TCR Vbeta segments and 13 reverse primers for TCR Jbeta segments was used. A multiplex PCR assay on genomic DNA amplified the CDR3 region of rearranged TCR beta genes. On the Illumina HiSeq System, the amplified TCR beta libraries were sequenced as 87-base-pair reads. The original pipeline was this. A later analysis tallied roughly 80 million unique TCR beta chains across the 666 repertoires, and about 12 million of those chains were shared by two or more donors. To remove PCR and sequencing errors, raw reads were error-corrected and collapsed into unique sequences using a nearest-neighbor algorithm that merged closely related sequences. Alignment of CDR3 sequences to IMGT reference sequences was used to assign V, D and J gene segments. For a sequence to be retained, a match of at least six nucleotides was required to both a V gene segment and a J gene segment. A rearrangement counted as productive if the CDR3 had no stop codons and remained in frame with V and J, and every other rearrangement counted as non-productive. CDR3 was defined according to IMGT convention as the region running from the second conserved V-encoded cysteine to the conserved J-encoded phenylalanine. In an earlier analysis of around 640 of the donors, sequences lacking an unambiguous match to a single V gene segment were excluded. An earlier analysis of fewer than 750 of the donors classified V segments as functional when productive rearrangements were above 56.7% and as segregating when the standard deviation between donors was above 5%. To diagnose cytomegalovirus status from the catalog of TCR beta chain sequences, a statistical classification framework was built. In a later analysis, TCR nucleotide sequences were compared against IMGT/GENE-DB human TR gene sequences so that V and J genes could be assigned. Using the TCRdist pipeline, a later analysis assigned CDR3 sequences along with most-parsimonious VDJ recombination scenarios. In a later analysis, every TCR beta chain was defined by the combination of its CDR3 amino acid sequence and its V-gene family, and reads without a unique V-gene family were dropped. As a way to deal with suspected cross-contamination and a sequencing artifact, a later analysis dropped roughly 600 nucleotide sequences that were highly shared and had low generation probability. In a later analysis, a clonal expansion index for each public chain was calculated from normalized within-repertoire ranks of inferred template counts. In a later analysis, generation probabilities were computed with a VDJ recombination model fitted to out-of-frame rearrangements, and the resulting probabilities were checked against IGoR. A later analysis scored TCR-TCR, TCR-HLA and TCR-CMV co-occurrence with hypergeometric tests, applying a repertoire-size bias correction to TCR pairs. To estimate false discovery rates, a later analysis permuted the HLA or CMV assignments 20 times. A later analysis grouped co-occurring TCRs with DBSCAN, adding TCRdist sequence similarity when clustering within HLA-allele-positive subsets. Co-occurrence clustering excluded repertoires with fewer than 30,000 or more than 120,000 public chains, plus five with anomalous nucleotide sharing. Imported from immuneACCESS, the table was reduced by TCRdb to in-frame sequences with V and J called. These copies leave out some clones; in studies compared against another copy, an unresolved V gene accounts for under half, and the cause of the remainder is not known. V, J and clone size are those of that table, while D and trimming were read from the DNA. This sample comprises about 180,000 clones, roughly 80% of them detected only once. About 0.5% of the sample belongs to the ten largest clones.

This receptor was taken from a woman in her forties or fifties in good health and CMV-seronegative. Here the chain combines TRBV11-3 and TRBJ2-2; 7 central nucleotides agree with TRBD1. Source material: PBMCs. In nucleotides, the sequence is TGTGCCAGCAGCTTAACAGGGGCGATGTACACCGGGGAGCTGTTTTTT. The encoded protein is CASSLTGAMYTGELFF.